The 29 T cell receptor beta chains below come from one sample, sequenced in a study of T cell responses to AZD1222 COVID-19 vaccine. The assay was immunoSEQ multiplex PCR, and TCRdb's table has in-frame clones only and misses some. This sample has more than 95,000 clones, with roughly 82% found just once. The source was peripheral blood, collected on day 0 of AZD1222 vaccination. The receptors were gathered from an adult in good health.

This clone was detected only once. The genes are TRBV18 and TRBJ1-2; 7 bases are a match to TRBD1. CDR1 KGHSH and CDR2 LQKENI come from the germline V gene. The CDR3 has 12 amino acids. The V gene end was trimmed by 6 bases and the J gene end by 12 bases; junction bases not matched to a gene: 10. The CDR3 region is CASSNRDSGDTF. In nucleotides, the CDR3 is TGTGCCAGCTCGAACCGGGACAGTGGGGACACCTTC. Full variable domain (missing parts from reference TRBV18 and TRBJ1-2): NAGVMQNPRHLVRRRGQEARLRCSPMKGHSHVYWYRQLPEEGLKFMVYLQKENIIDESGMPKERFSAEFPKEGPSILRIQQVVRGDSAAYFCASSNRDSGDTFGSGTRLTVV.

The CDR3 nucleotides are TGTGCCAGCAGCTTAGATTCCCCCGCACTGGGGGAAGCTTTCTTT. This sequence encodes CASSLDSPALGEAFF. V usage is TRBV11-2 and J usage is TRBJ1-1; D gene unclear. The V end lost 0 bases, the J end lost 8 bases, and 16 bases lay between the germline ends. Germline V gives CDR1 SGHAT, CDR2 FQNNGV. This CDR3 has 15 residues.

This rearrangement joins TRBV7-3 to TRBJ1-2; no clear D. Germline CDR1 is SGHTA and CDR2 is FQGTGA. Trimming shortened V by 5 bases and J by 4 bases, and 14 bases separated the two germline ends. There are 14 residues in the CDR3. The CDR3 spells CASSPRGGGYGYTF. For the CDR3, the DNA is TGTGCCAGCAGCCCCCGAGGAGGCGGCTATGGCTACACCTTC.

The rearrangement links TRBV27 to TRBJ1-2; D possibly corresponds to TRBD1 (5 bases). CDR3 length: 13 residues. Germline CDR1 MNHEY, CDR2 SMNVEV (reference sequence). Trimming took 5 bases from V and 6 from J, leaving 13 bases between them. CDR3 DNA: TGTGCCAGCAGTGTCACCGGGACGGATGGCTACACCTTC. Amino acids: CASSVTGTDGYTF.

The chain has TRBV18 and TRBJ1-3; D is ambiguous. Germline V gene sequence: CDR1 KGHSH, CDR2 LQKENI. Trimming took off 2 bases at V and 4 bases at J, with 6 bases between the two ends. CDR3 length equals 13 residues. The CDR3 here is CASSPGVGNTIYF. As DNA, the CDR3 is TGTGCCAGCTCACCAGGGGTCGGAAACACCATATATTTT. Full variable domain (outside the CDR3, taken from reference TRBV18 and TRBJ1-3): NAGVMQNPRHLVRRRGQEARLRCSPMKGHSHVYWYRQLPEEGLKFMVYLQKENIIDESGMPKERFSAEFPKEGPSILRIQQVVRGDSAAYFCASSPGVGNTIYFGEGSWLTVV.

The V and J genes are TRBV3-1 (or the pseudogene TRBV3-2) and TRBJ2-5; D is possibly TRBD1 (5 bases). This CDR3 is built from 14 residues. Germline CDR1 LGHDT, CDR2 YNNKEL (reference sequence). Trimming removed 5 bases at V and 7 bases at J, with 17 bases between. The CDR3 loop reads CASSVDNALLTQYF. CDR3 DNA: TGTGCCAGCAGCGTGGACAATGCCTTGTTGACCCAGTACTTC.

This clone was seen more than once but under ten times. The chain carries TRBV4-3 and TRBJ1-2; 8 bases agree with TRBD1. Germline V lookup: CDR1 LGHNA, CDR2 YSLEER. V lost 0 bases, J lost 4 bases, and 10 bases stayed unmatched. This CDR3 is built from 17 residues. The CDR3: CASSQDFLKTGVYGYTF. Here the CDR3 DNA reads TGCGCCAGCAGCCAAGATTTTTTGAAGACAGGGGTCTATGGCTACACCTTC.

V gene TRBV5-1 combines with J gene TRBJ1-1, with a tentative D call TRBD1 (5 bases). CDR1 is SGHRS, CDR2 YFSETQ, per germline. CDR3 length equals 14 residues. V shed 4 bases and J shed 0 bases, with 10 bases lying between them. The CDR3 DNA sequence: TGCGCCAGCAGCCCGGGACTGATGAACACTGAAGCTTTCTTT. It encodes CASSPGLMNTEAFF.

This chain connects TRBV19 to TRBJ1-6; 10 nucleotides align to TRBD1. The CDR3 has 15 residues. V shed 6 bases and J 9 bases; nucleotides not matched to a gene: 8. Germline V gene data show CDR1 as LNHDA and CDR2 as SQIVND (reference sequence). Here the CDR3 reads CASRPDRGYGSPLHF. The CDR3 region has the DNA TGTGCCAGTAGGCCGGACAGGGGGTATGGTTCACCCCTCCACTTT.

V usage is TRBV9 and J usage is TRBJ1-1, with 9 bases identical to TRBD1. V was pared by 3 bases and J by 5 bases, with 11 bases of the junction left unmatched. The CDR3 has 16 amino acids. Germline lookup yields CDR1 SGDLS and CDR2 YYNGEE. DNA for the CDR3: TGTGCCAGCAGCGACGGGACAGGGAGGATGAGTACTGAAGCTTTCTTT. As protein: CASSDGTGRMSTEAFF.

The rearrangement joins TRBV6-2 or TRBV6-3 to TRBJ1-2; TRBD1 aligns across 8 bases. Germline V lookup: CDR1 MNHEY, CDR2 SVGEGT. Unmatched junction bases numbered 3, after V lost 2 bases and J lost 1 base. The CDR3 covers 15 residues. The CDR3 loop reads CASSYADRVNYGYTF. CDR3 nucleotides: TGTGCCAGCAGTTACGCGGACAGGGTTAACTATGGCTACACCTTC.

The J gene is TRBJ1-2, the V gene TRBV7-9; tentative D call: TRBD1 (5 bases). V dropped 9 bases and J dropped 2 bases, with 7 bases sitting between them. The V gene's germline CDR1 is SEHNR and CDR2 FQNEAQ (reference sequence). This CDR3 has 11 residues. DNA for the CDR3: TGTGCCAGGCCAGGGAACTATGGCTACACCTTC. Protein: CARPGNYGYTF.

This chain links TRBV7-2 with TRBJ2-7; D is perhaps TRBD2 (5 bases). Germline V gives CDR1 SGHTA, CDR2 FQGNSA. V dropped 0 bases and J dropped 0 bases, with 6 bases sitting between them. This CDR3 is built from 14 residues. CDR3 sequence reads: CASSLADFSYEQYF. CDR3 nucleotides: TGTGCCAGCAGCTTAGCGGACTTCTCCTACGAGCAGTACTTC.

V and J are TRBV25-1 and TRBJ2-7; D might be TRBD2 (6 bases). Trimming shortened V by 4 bases and J by 6 bases, and 7 bases separated the two germline ends. Looked up from germline, CDR1 is MGHDK and CDR2 is SYGVNS. This CDR3 contains 11 residues. In DNA, the CDR3 is TGTGCCAGCAGTGGGGGGGTCGAGCAGTACTTC. This gives the protein CASSGGVEQYF.

The chain uses TRBV7-9 and TRBJ1-1; 10 bases match TRBD1. The CDR3 has 15 residues. Trimming at V came to 2 bases and at J to 4 bases, leaving 4 bases not matched to a gene. Germline V lookup: CDR1 SEHNR, CDR2 FQNEAQ (reference sequence). The CDR3 sequence: CASSLLTGGPTEAFF. CDR3 coding DNA: TGTGCCAGCAGCTTACTGACAGGGGGCCCCACTGAAGCTTTCTTT.

In this sample, this clone turned up a few times. The chain couples TRBV3-1 (or the pseudogene TRBV3-2) to TRBJ1-1; no definite D call. V lost 1 base, J lost 4 bases, and 13 bases lay in between. The CDR3 loop spans 15 amino acids. CDR1 and CDR2 (germline): LGHDT, YNNKEL (reference sequence). The DNA of the CDR3 is TGTGCCAGCAGCCAAGTGGGTTGGGGTGGCACTGAAGCTTTCTTT. Its translation is CASSQVGWGGTEAFF.

J is TRBJ1-1 and V is TRBV7-8; 7 bases fit TRBD1. The germline CDR1 and CDR2 sequences are SGHVS and FQNEAQ. V shed 6 bases and J 10 bases; nucleotides not matched to a gene: 17. CDR3 size: 15 residues. The CDR3 coding sequence is TGTGCCAGCAGTTCTGTCGCCGGGGCGACAGGGCTAGCTTTCTTT. It is translated as CASSSVAGATGLAFF.

The gene calls are TRBV6-5 and TRBJ1-2, with 8 bases matching TRBD1. Unmatched junction bases numbered 14, after V lost 6 bases and J lost 8 bases. The CDR3 spans 15 residues. Per the germline V gene, CDR1 is MNHEY and CDR2 is SVGAGI. The CDR3 region is CASRETGARSLGYTF. CDR3 bases: TGTGCCAGCAGAGAGACAGGGGCGAGGTCTTTGGGCTACACCTTC.

This clone was picked up a small number of times. This chain joins TRBV5-1 and TRBJ2-3; maybe TRBD2 (5 bases). The CDR3 spans 14 residues. Trimming took off 7 bases at V and 0 bases at J, with 12 bases between the two ends. Germline CDR1 is SGHRS and CDR2 is YFSETQ. CDR3: CASARGSSTDTQYF. The CDR3 DNA is TGCGCCAGCGCTAGAGGGTCTAGCACAGATACGCAGTATTTT.

The sample holds one count of this clone. The chain has TRBV19 and TRBJ1-4; D remains ambiguous. Trimming stripped 4 bases from V and 5 bases from J, with 17 bases between. From germline, CDR1 is LNHDA and CDR2 SQIVND (reference sequence). The CDR3 is made up of 16 amino acids. The CDR3: CASSSGVQTINEKLFF. The CDR3 nucleotides read TGTGCCAGTAGTAGTGGGGTACAGACTATAAATGAAAAACTGTTTTTT.

The chain uses TRBV20-1 and TRBJ2-1; D remains ambiguous. Germline CDR1 reads DFQATT; CDR2 reads SNEGSKA (reference sequence). The CDR3 totals 11 residues. The ends were cut back, 0 bases at V and 15 bases at J, with 12 bases in the middle. The DNA for the CDR3 is TGCAGTGCTAGAGACAGTTTCCGCTCGTTCTTC. It translates to CSARDSFRSFF.

The chain carries TRBV7-9 and TRBJ1-1, with 7 bases identical to TRBD1. Unmatched junction bases numbered 4, after V lost 0 bases and J lost 9 bases. CDR3 length: 13 amino acids. CDR1 SEHNR and CDR2 FQNEAQ come from the germline V gene (reference sequence). CDR3 sequence reads: CASSLAAGGQAFF. The CDR3 DNA sequence: TGTGCCAGCAGCTTAGCGGCAGGGGGGCAAGCTTTCTTT.

The chain carries TRBV7-9 and TRBJ2-1; 11 nucleotides match TRBD1. V lost 5 bases and J lost 9; bases outside the gene matches: 6. The CDR3 totals 14 residues. CDR1 SEHNR and CDR2 FQNEAQ come from the germline V gene (reference sequence). The CDR3 is CASSVRTGGGEQFF. The DNA for the CDR3 is TGTGCCAGCAGCGTCCGGACAGGGGGCGGTGAGCAGTTCTTC.

Only one count was recorded for this clone. The V and J genes are TRBV15 and TRBJ2-1; the D gene could be TRBD1 or TRBD2 (5 bases each). The CDR3 loop spans 15 amino acids. V gave up 0 bases and J gave up 10 bases, with 16 bases separating them. Germline V gene sequence: CDR1 LNHNV, CDR2 YYDKDF (reference sequence). The CDR3 nucleotides read TGTGCCACCAGCAGAGATAACCCAGTAGGGGAGGAGCAGTTCTTC. Translating gives CATSRDNPVGEEQFF. Using reference TRBV15 and TRBJ2-1 for the parts outside the CDR3, the full variable domain is DAMVIQNPRYQVTQFGKPVTLSCSQTLNHNVMYWYQQKSSQAPKLLFHYYDKDFNNEADTPDNFQSRRPNTSFCFLDIRSPGLGDTAMYLCATSRDNPVGEEQFFGPGTRLTVL.

The V and J genes are TRBV5-4 and TRBJ1-1, with D unclear. With 3 bases removed from V and 1 base from J, the gap between germline ends came to 13 bases. The CDR3 has 15 amino acids. Germline V gene data show CDR1 as SGHNT and CDR2 as YYREEE (reference sequence). The CDR3 protein is CASSSSKRGNTEAFF. The DNA for the CDR3 is TGTGCCAGCAGCTCCTCTAAACGGGGGAACACTGAAGCTTTCTTT.

The J gene is TRBJ1-3, the V gene TRBV7-9; the D is unclear. This CDR3 has 11 amino acids. Trimming cost V 7 bases and J 8 bases, with 9 bases left between them. Germline values: CDR1 SEHNR, CDR2 FQNEAQ (reference sequence). CDR3 region: CASKGMHTIYF. The DNA of the CDR3 is TGTGCCAGCAAAGGGATGCACACCATATATTTT.

The chain couples TRBV6-1 to TRBJ2-7, with 7 bases fitting TRBD1. After removal of 3 bases from V and 3 bases from J, the junction contained 5 bases not matched to a gene. Germline assignment: CDR1 MNHNS and CDR2 SASEGT. The CDR3 extends over 14 amino acids. Here the CDR3 reads CASSERTGLYEQYF. The CDR3 nucleotides read TGTGCCAGCAGTGAGAGGACAGGTCTCTACGAGCAGTACTTC.

The V gene is TRBV24-1, the J gene TRBJ1-4; D is unresolved. CDR1 is KGHDR, CDR2 SFDVKD, per germline. The CDR3 consists of 11 residues. Trimming removed 7 bases from V and 2 bases from J, with 1 base in between. The CDR3 nucleotides are TGTGCCACCAGGACTAATGAAAAACTGTTTTTT. Translating it yields CATRTNEKLFF.

This clone has a handful of counts. This chain connects TRBV4-2 to TRBJ2-3; 8 bases match TRBD2. Germline V gives CDR1 LGHNA, CDR2 YNFKEQ. Germline trimming cut 1 base from V and 4 bases from J; bases unmatched to any gene: 7. The CDR3 runs 16 residues. The CDR3 coding sequence is TGTGCCAGCAGCCAAGTCCCCGGGGGGGCTCCAGATACGCAGTATTTT. As protein: CASSQVPGGAPDTQYF.